This TCR beta chain was recovered during a study of T-cell memory formation after mild COVID-19. Study findings and constraints: Some responding clones appeared in pre-infection memory, suggesting cross-reactive memory joined. Day 15 to 85 contracting clones showed balanced CD4/CD8; later expanders leaned CD4+.

By sample share, this clonotype is medium-sized (0.01 to 0.1%). Its antigen is undetermined. Constant-segment-primed 5'RACE gave TCR alpha and TCR beta cDNA libraries with sample barcodes and UMIs. A single record per CDR3 protein comes from TCRdb applying MiXCR to the 5' RACE reads. Here the sample spans about 7,100 distinct CDR3 sequences, approximately 59% being singletons. CDR1 and CDR2 from the germline V gene are LNHDA and SQIVND (reference sequence). V lost 1 base and J lost 8, with 17 bases in between. The CDR3 consists of 15 residues. The chain joins TRBV19 to TRBJ1-1; a weak D match, TRBD1 (5 bases). The sample taken for sequencing was PBMCs or a T cell subset sorted from them (not recorded which). The clonotype originates from an adult who had mild COVID-19 (a few samples of this study predate the infection). Cell type and time point are not known. The CDR3 DNA reads as TGTGCCAGTAGTATAGCGCAGGGATTCACACAAGAAGCTTTCTTT. This translates into CASSIAQGFTQEAFF. The full variable domain, in which reference TRBV19 and TRBJ1-1 provide the parts outside the CDR3, is DGGITQSPKYLFRKEGQNVTLSCEQNLNHDAMYWYRQDPGQGLRLIYYSQIVNDFQKGDIAEGYSVSREKKESFPLTVTSAQKNPTAFYLCASSIAQGFTQEAFFGQGTRLTVV.